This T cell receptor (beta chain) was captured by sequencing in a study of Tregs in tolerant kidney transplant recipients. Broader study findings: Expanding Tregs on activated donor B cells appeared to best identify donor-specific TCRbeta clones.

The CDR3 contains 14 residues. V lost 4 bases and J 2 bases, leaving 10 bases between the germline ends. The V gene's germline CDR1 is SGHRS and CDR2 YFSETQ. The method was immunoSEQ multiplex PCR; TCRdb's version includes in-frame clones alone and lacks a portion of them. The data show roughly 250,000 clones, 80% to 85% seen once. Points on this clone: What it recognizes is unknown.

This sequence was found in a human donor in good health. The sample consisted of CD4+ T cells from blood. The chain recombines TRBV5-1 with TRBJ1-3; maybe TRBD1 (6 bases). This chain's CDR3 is CASSQQGAGNTIYF. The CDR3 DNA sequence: TGCGCCAGCAGCCAACAGGGTGCTGGAAACACCATATATTTT.